The following is a T cell receptor beta chain sequence with its context. Its target is not known. The germline V gene encodes CDR1 DFQATT and CDR2 SNEGSKA (reference sequence). V lost 3 bases, J lost 8 bases, and 10 bases lay in between. CDR3 length: 11 amino acids. Data came from immunoSEQ multiplex PCR; TCRdb stores just in-frame clones and leaves some out. The sample carries around 160,000 clones, roughly 94% recorded once. The data were obtained in a study of T cell responses to AZD1222 COVID-19 vaccine. Points from the study as a whole: Just a handful of AZD1222 recipients were seropositive at baseline. Scientists sampled the repertoires only once the peak T cell response had passed. Breadth and depth of Spike-specific TCRs rose after two AZD1222 doses.

It was second doses at about 4 or about 12 weeks that were pooled. This clonotype was sampled from an adult who received the AZD1222 COVID-19 vaccine. The chain combines TRBV20-1 with TRBJ1-2; no clear D. Here the sequenced sample was peripheral blood, taken 28 days after the second AZD1222 dose. The CDR3 here is CSASRAGGYTF. The CDR3 DNA reads as TGCAGTGCTAGTCGCGCCGGCGGCTACACCTTC.